This T cell receptor (beta chain) was identified in a study of spatial heterogeneity in lung cancer. Study conclusions and caveats: Expanded intratumoral alpha and beta TCR counts tracked tumor mutation counts.

The time point is: sample taken at primary tumor resection. This CDR3 is 14 amino acids long. Germline lookup yields CDR1 MNHEY and CDR2 SVGAGI. The V and J ends lost 9 bases and 1 base, in that order; junction bases with no gene match: 7. This clonotype is labeled medium-sized. What it binds is not known. As an off-target read in a library built for alpha chains, this beta chain has a frequency of little significance. On each TCR cDNA molecule, a unique molecular identifier was present. TCRdb reanalysed the 5' RACE reads using MiXCR and keeps one entry per CDR3 protein. In the table there are about 14,000 distinct CDR3 sequences, around 4.7% of which are singletons.

The sequencing here drew on lung tumor tissue, taken at surgery. The receptor was isolated from a female donor with early-stage non-small cell lung cancer. The rearrangement uses TRBV6-5 and TRBJ1-2, with 8 bases identical to TRBD1. The CDR3 DNA sequence: TGTGCCAGTAGATGGACAGGGAGTAACTATGGCTACACCTTC. It codes for CASRWTGSNYGYTF.